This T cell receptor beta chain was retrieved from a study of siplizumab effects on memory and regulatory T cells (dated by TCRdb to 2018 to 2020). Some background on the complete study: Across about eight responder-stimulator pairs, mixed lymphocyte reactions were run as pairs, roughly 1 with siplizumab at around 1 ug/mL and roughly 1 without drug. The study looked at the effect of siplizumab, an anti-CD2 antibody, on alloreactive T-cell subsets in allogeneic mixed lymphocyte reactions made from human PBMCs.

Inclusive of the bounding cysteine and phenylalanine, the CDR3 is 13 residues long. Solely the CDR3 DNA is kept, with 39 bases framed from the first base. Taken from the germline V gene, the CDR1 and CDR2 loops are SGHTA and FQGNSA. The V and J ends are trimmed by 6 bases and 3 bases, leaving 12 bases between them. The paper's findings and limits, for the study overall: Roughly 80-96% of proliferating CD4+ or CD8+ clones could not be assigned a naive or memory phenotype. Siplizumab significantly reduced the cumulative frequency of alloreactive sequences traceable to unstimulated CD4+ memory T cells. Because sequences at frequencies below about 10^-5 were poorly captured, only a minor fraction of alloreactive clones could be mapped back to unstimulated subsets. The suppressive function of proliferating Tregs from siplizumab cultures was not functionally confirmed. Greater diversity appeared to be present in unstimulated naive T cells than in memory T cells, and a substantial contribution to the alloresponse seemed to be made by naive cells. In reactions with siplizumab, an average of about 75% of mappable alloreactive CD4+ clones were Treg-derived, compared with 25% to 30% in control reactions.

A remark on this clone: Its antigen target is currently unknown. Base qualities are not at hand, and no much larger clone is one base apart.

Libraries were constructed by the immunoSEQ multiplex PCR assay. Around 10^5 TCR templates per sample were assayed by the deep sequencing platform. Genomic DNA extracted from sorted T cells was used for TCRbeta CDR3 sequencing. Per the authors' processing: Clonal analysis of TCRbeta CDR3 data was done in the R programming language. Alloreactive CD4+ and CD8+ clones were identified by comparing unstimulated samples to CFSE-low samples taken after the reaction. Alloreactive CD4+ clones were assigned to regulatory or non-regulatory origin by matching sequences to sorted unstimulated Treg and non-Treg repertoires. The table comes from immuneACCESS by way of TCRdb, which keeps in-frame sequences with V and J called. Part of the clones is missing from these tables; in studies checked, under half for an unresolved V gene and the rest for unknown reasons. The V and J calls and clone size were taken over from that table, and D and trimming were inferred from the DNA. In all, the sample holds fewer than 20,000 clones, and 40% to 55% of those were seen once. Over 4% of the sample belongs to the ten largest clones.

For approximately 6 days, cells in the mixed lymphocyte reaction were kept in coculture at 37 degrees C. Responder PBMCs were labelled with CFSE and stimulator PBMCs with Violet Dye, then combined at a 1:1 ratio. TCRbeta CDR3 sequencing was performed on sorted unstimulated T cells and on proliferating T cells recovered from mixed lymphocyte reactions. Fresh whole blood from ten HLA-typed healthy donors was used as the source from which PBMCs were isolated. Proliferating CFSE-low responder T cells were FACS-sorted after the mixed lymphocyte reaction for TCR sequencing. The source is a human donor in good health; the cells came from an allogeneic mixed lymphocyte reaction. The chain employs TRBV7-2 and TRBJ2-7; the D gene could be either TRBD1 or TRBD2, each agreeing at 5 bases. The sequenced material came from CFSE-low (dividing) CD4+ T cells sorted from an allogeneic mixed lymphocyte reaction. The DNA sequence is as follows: TGTGCCAGCAGTCGGGACCGAGACTACGAGCAGTACTTC. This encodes CASSRDRDYEQYF.